The 29 T cell receptor beta chains in this list originate from one sample, sequenced in a study of blood T cell repertoires in COVID-19. Here immunoSEQ multiplex PCR was the method, and the copy in TCRdb shows in-frame clones only, minus some. The sample has more than 300,000 clones; around 87% are singletons. Sequencing input: PBMCs or T cells enriched from blood (not recorded which). The receptors derive from a man aged 40-55 years in a cohort exposed to, infected with or recovered from COVID-19 (not recorded which).

The rearrangement joins TRBV7-8 to TRBJ2-3; a possible D gene is TRBD2 (6 bases). V was shortened by 4 bases and J by 2 bases, with 19 bases between the two germline ends. CDR1 and CDR2 from the germline V gene are SGHVS and FQNEAQ. This CDR3 comprises 17 residues. In DNA, the CDR3 is TGTGCCAGCAGCTCCTACATAGCTGCGGGAAACACAGATACGCAGTATTTT. Translation: CASSSYIAAGNTDTQYF.

J is TRBJ2-2 and V is TRBV7-9; weak D call: TRBD1 (5 bases). Germline V gives CDR1 SEHNR, CDR2 FQNEAQ (reference sequence). The length of the CDR3 is 16 residues. Trimming removed 1 base at V and 2 bases at J, with 11 bases between. This chain's CDR3 is CASSLDRSTNTGELFF. As DNA, the CDR3 is TGTGCCAGCAGCTTAGACAGGTCGACCAACACCGGGGAGCTGTTTTTT.

The chain has TRBV5-1 and TRBJ2-7; 10 nucleotides align to TRBD1. Germline CDR1 is SGHRS and CDR2 is YFSETQ. The trim removed 0 bases at V and 3 bases at J, leaving 3 bases unmatched. This CDR3 is built from 15 residues. CDR3 region: CASSLGTGGYYEQYF. The CDR3 bases are TGCGCCAGCAGCTTGGGGACAGGGGGATACTACGAGCAGTACTTC.

This clone appeared once. Here the CDR3 reads CASSLSARPQHF. Here the CDR3 DNA reads TGTGCCAGCAGTTTAAGCGCGCGGCCCCAGCATTTT. The chain couples TRBV28 to TRBJ1-5; D unclear. Germline V lookup: CDR1 MDHEN, CDR2 SYDVKM. The CDR3 extends over 12 amino acids. The germline V and J ends were trimmed by 2 bases and 9 bases, with 8 bases remaining between them.

The chain employs TRBV18 and TRBJ2-3; 9 bases fit TRBD1. The length of the CDR3 is 15 residues. V lost 5 bases and J lost 3; bases outside the gene matches: 6. The V gene's germline CDR1 is KGHSH and CDR2 LQKENI. The CDR3 region is CASSKDRGGTDTQYF. CDR3 sequence (DNA): TGTGCCAGCTCAAAGGACAGGGGAGGTACAGATACGCAGTATTTT.

V is TRBV18 and J is TRBJ1-1; 10 nucleotides match TRBD1. There are 16 residues in the CDR3. Germline CDR1 reads KGHSH; CDR2 reads LQKENI. After removal of 6 bases from V and 1 base from J, the junction contained 8 bases not matched to a gene. The CDR3 sequence is CASSLTRTGGNTEAFF. CDR3 DNA: TGTGCCAGCTCTCTTACCCGGACAGGGGGGAACACTGAAGCTTTCTTT.

The J gene is TRBJ1-1, the V gene TRBV5-1; D ambiguous. The CDR3 length is 14 residues. Trimming shortened V by 3 bases and J by 1 base, and 10 bases separated the two germline ends. Germline CDR1 reads SGHRS; CDR2 reads YFSETQ. The CDR3 DNA reads TGCGCCAGCAGCTCCGCCGGCGGGAACACTGAAGCTTTCTTT. Translating it yields CASSSAGGNTEAFF. The variable domain in full, completed from reference TRBV5-1 and TRBJ1-1, reads KAGVTQTPRYLIKTRGQQVTLSCSPISGHRSVSWYQQTPGQGLQFLFEYFSETQRNKGNFPGRFSGRQFSNSRSEMNVSTLELGDSALYLCASSSAGGNTEAFFGQGTRLTVV.

The V call is TRBV29-1, the J call TRBJ1-2; 8 bases agree with TRBD1. The germline V gene has CDR1 SQVTM and CDR2 ANQGSEA. The CDR3 runs 12 residues. The J segment lost 5 bases and the V segment lost 6 bases, leaving 5 bases of the junction unmatched. The CDR3 here is CSVPQGGYGYTF. CDR3 in DNA: TGCAGCGTACCACAGGGGGGGTATGGCTACACCTTC.

The V gene is TRBV7-9, the J gene TRBJ1-2; possibly TRBD1 for D (6 bases). The CDR3 loop spans 13 amino acids. Per germline, CDR1 SEHNR and CDR2 FQNEAQ (reference sequence). V lost 5 bases and J lost 1, with 8 bases in between. The CDR3 is CASSLDSNYGYTF. In nucleotides, the CDR3 is TGTGCCAGCAGCCTGGACAGTAACTATGGCTACACCTTC.

The chain joins TRBV30 to TRBJ2-7, with 9 bases lining up with TRBD2. Germline V gene lookup returns CDR1 GTSNPN and CDR2 SVGIG (reference sequence). V lost 0 bases to trimming and J lost 0 bases; unmatched junction nucleotides: 9. The CDR3 extends over 17 amino acids. The CDR3 loop is CAWSVSLAGRSSYEQYF. The CDR3 nucleotides are TGTGCCTGGAGTGTCTCTCTAGCGGGAAGAAGCTCCTACGAGCAGTACTTC. The whole variable domain, filled in from reference TRBV30 and TRBJ2-7, reads SQTIHQWPATLVQPVGSPLSLECTVEGTSNPNLYWYRQAAGRGLQLLFYSVGIGQISSEVPQNLSASRPQDRQFILSSKKLLLSDSGFYLCAWSVSLAGRSSYEQYFGPGTRLTVT.

This clone was observed once. V usage is TRBV5-1 and J usage is TRBJ2-5, with TRBD2 as a possible D gene (6 bases). Germline V gives CDR1 SGHRS, CDR2 YFSETQ. V lost 2 bases to trimming and J lost 5 bases, with 16 bases between them. The CDR3 has 15 residues. The CDR3, as DNA: TGCGCCAGCAGCTTCTCGGGACTCCTACAGGAGACCCAGTACTTC. Translated: CASSFSGLLQETQYF.

The genes are TRBV3-1 (or the pseudogene TRBV3-2) and TRBJ2-5; maybe TRBD1 (5 bases). Trimming removed 4 bases from V and 5 bases from J, with 14 bases in between. Germline CDR1 LGHDT, CDR2 YNNKEL (reference sequence). This CDR3 comprises 14 residues. CDR3 in amino acids: CASSPPGPLETQYF. DNA for the CDR3: TGTGCCAGCAGCCCGCCAGGGCCCCTGGAGACCCAGTACTTC.

This chain links TRBV4-1 with TRBJ2-3; D is perhaps TRBD1 (6 bases). In germline, CDR1 is MGHRA, CDR2 YSYEKL. The CDR3 contains 12 residues. V lost 2 bases and J lost 6, with 6 bases in between. Here the CDR3 reads CASSQRGDTQYF. CDR3 in DNA: TGCGCCAGCAGCCAAAGGGGGGATACGCAGTATTTT.

V usage is TRBV5-1 and J usage is TRBJ1-1; 9 nucleotides line up with TRBD1. J gave up 7 bases and V 4 bases, and 8 bases lay outside the gene matches. CDR3 length: 14 residues. Germline CDR1 reads SGHRS; CDR2 reads YFSETQ. The CDR3 protein is CASSPRTGAGEAFF. The CDR3, as DNA: TGCGCCAGCAGCCCAAGGACAGGGGCAGGTGAAGCTTTCTTT.

This chain links TRBV9 with TRBJ2-6; 9 bases map to TRBD1. The CDR3 runs to 16 residues. The V gene end was trimmed by 3 bases and the J gene end by 0 bases; junction bases not matched to a gene: 1. CDR1 and CDR2 from the germline V gene are SGDLS and YYNGEE. The CDR3 DNA reads TGTGCCAGCAGCGCGGGACAGGGCTCTGGGGCCAACGTCCTGACTTTC. Protein sequence: CASSAGQGSGANVLTF. Based on the CDR3 plus reference TRBV9 and TRBJ2-6, the full variable domain is DSGVTQTPKHLITATGQRVTLRCSPRSGDLSVYWYQQSLDQGLQFLIQYYNGEERAKGNILERFSAQQFPDLHSELNLSSLELGDSALYFCASSAGQGSGANVLTFGAGSRLTVL.

The V and J genes are TRBV5-1 and TRBJ2-3, with 15 bases aligning to TRBD2. The V and J ends lost 3 bases and 1 base, in that order; junction bases with no gene match: 6. The germline V gene has CDR1 SGHRS and CDR2 YFSETQ. The CDR3 totals 18 residues. For the CDR3, the DNA is TGCGCCAGCAGCTCGGGACTAGCGGGAGGCCTGGGCACAGATACGCAGTATTTT. It encodes CASSSGLAGGLGTDTQYF.

The chain is built from TRBV12-3 or TRBV12-4 and TRBJ2-4; D remains unclear. Between the trimmed V and J ends, which lost 1 base and 15 bases, there was a span of 13 bases. CDR3 length: 12 amino acids. CDR3 in amino acids: CASSLDGRWWYF. The CDR3 nucleotides read TGTGCCAGCAGTTTAGATGGCCGCTGGTGGTACTTC.

The CDR3 DNA reads TGTGCCAGCAGACGCGGACAGAGCTCTGGAAACACCATATATTTT. This sequence encodes CASRRGQSSGNTIYF. The J gene is TRBJ1-3, the V gene TRBV2; D is perhaps TRBD1 (6 bases). Trimming removed 6 bases from V and 0 bases from J, with 12 bases in between. Germline-derived CDR1 and CDR2 are SNHLY and FYNNEI. There are 15 residues in the CDR3.

The CDR3 sequence is CASSPGGSSYEQYF. CDR3 DNA: TGCGCCAGCAGTCCCGGGGGAAGCTCCTACGAGCAGTACTTC. The genes are TRBV10-1 and TRBJ2-7, with D perhaps TRBD2 (6 bases). CDR3 length: 14 amino acids. V shed 5 bases and J shed 0 bases, with 11 bases lying between them. Germline V gene lookup returns CDR1 WNHNN and CDR2 SYGVQD (reference sequence).

The chain joins TRBV7-2 to TRBJ1-5; TRBD1 is a possible D gene (6 bases). V was shortened by 0 bases and J by 7 bases, with 16 bases between the two germline ends. The length of the CDR3 is 16 residues. The germline CDR1 and CDR2 sequences are SGHTA and FQGNSA. The CDR3 loop reads CASSLALGRGSQPQHF. The CDR3 DNA reads TGTGCCAGCAGCTTAGCATTAGGCAGGGGAAGCCAGCCCCAGCATTTT.

The chain links TRBV14 to TRBJ2-1, with TRBD2 identical over 11 bases. Unmatched junction bases numbered 4, after V lost 4 bases and J lost 8 bases. The CDR3 contains 14 residues. CDR1 is SGHDN and CDR2 is FVKESK in the germline V gene. CDR3 sequence (DNA): TGTGCCAGCAGCCTACTAGCGGGAGTTGATGAGCAGTTCTTC. This gives the protein CASSLLAGVDEQFF.

The rearrangement joins TRBV3-1 (or the pseudogene TRBV3-2) to TRBJ2-5; 7 positions agree with TRBD2. Germline V gene data show CDR1 as LGHDT and CDR2 as YNNKEL (reference sequence). V trimming: 4 bases; J trimming: 4 bases; junction bases outside the gene matches: 6. The CDR3 has 14 amino acids. Here the CDR3 reads CASSLAGPRETQYF. The CDR3 nucleotides read TGTGCCAGCAGCCTAGCGGGCCCCCGAGAGACCCAGTACTTC.

The V call is TRBV5-1, the J call TRBJ1-1, with TRBD1 matching over 7 bases. V shed 0 bases, J shed 11 bases, and the junction held 10 bases outside the gene matches. This CDR3 is 14 amino acids long. Germline CDR1 SGHRS, CDR2 YFSETQ. CDR3 in amino acids: CASSLGFGTENAFF. The DNA of the CDR3 is TGCGCCAGCAGCTTGGGGTTTGGGACAGAGAACGCTTTCTTT.

V is TRBV7-2 and J is TRBJ1-5, with TRBD1 matching over 7 bases. With 2 bases clipped from V and 13 bases from J, the junction kept 8 bases outside the gene matches. CDR3 length: 13 residues. Germline lookup yields CDR1 SGHTA and CDR2 FQGNSA. The CDR3 is CASSLSPETGQHF. CDR3 coding DNA: TGTGCCAGCAGCTTATCGCCAGAGACAGGGCAGCATTTT. Variable domain in full (rest from reference TRBV7-2 and TRBJ1-5): GAGVSQSPSNKVTEKGKDVELRCDPISGHTALYWYRQSLGQGLEFLIYFQGNSAPDKSGLPSDRFSAERTGGSVSTLTIQRTQQEDSAVYLCASSLSPETGQHFGDGTRLSIL.

The V and J genes are TRBV27 and TRBJ1-5; TRBD1 might be the D (5 bases). The CDR3 has 15 amino acids. The germline V and J ends were trimmed by 6 bases and 1 base, with 13 bases remaining between them. Germline-derived CDR1 and CDR2 are MNHEY and SMNVEV (reference sequence). DNA of the CDR3: TGTGCCAGCAGCCCCGGGGGAATAAGCAATCAGCCCCAGCATTTT. Encoded protein: CASSPGGISNQPQHF.

The gene calls are TRBV5-4 and TRBJ1-6, with 8 positions matching TRBD1. Germline V lookup: CDR1 SGHNT, CDR2 YYREEE (reference sequence). V lost 0 bases and J lost 10; bases outside the gene matches: 6. The length of the CDR3 is 15 residues. The CDR3 region has the DNA TGTGCCAGCAGCTTGGTCTCACAGGGGGACTCACCCCTCCACTTT. This gives the protein CASSLVSQGDSPLHF.

The gene calls are TRBV11-2 and TRBJ2-1; D is unclear. The V end lost 1 base, the J end lost 10 bases, and 5 bases lay between the germline ends. The CDR3 has 11 amino acids. Germline CDR1 is SGHAT and CDR2 is FQNNGV. The CDR3 sequence is CASSLGLEQFF. Written as DNA, the CDR3 is TGTGCCAGCAGCTTAGGACTGGAGCAGTTCTTC.

The V gene is TRBV27, the J gene TRBJ1-6; TRBD1 agrees at 7 bases. Germline V gene sequence: CDR1 MNHEY, CDR2 SMNVEV (reference sequence). The CDR3 length is 15 residues. Losses at the gene ends were 5 bases for V and 5 bases for J; bases not matched to a gene: 6. The CDR3 DNA reads TGTGCCAGCAGTGACGGACAGGTGGATAATTCACCCCTCCACTTT. Translation gives CASSDGQVDNSPLHF.

The chain recombines TRBV24-1 with TRBJ1-2, with 7 nucleotides matching TRBD1. This CDR3 has 16 amino acids. The germline gives CDR1 KGHDR, CDR2 SFDVKD. After removal of 4 bases from V and 7 bases from J, the junction contained 14 bases not matched to a gene. The CDR3 here is CATSDPGQPDGVGYTF. The CDR3 nucleotides are TGTGCCACCAGTGACCCGGGACAGCCAGACGGTGTTGGCTACACCTTC.